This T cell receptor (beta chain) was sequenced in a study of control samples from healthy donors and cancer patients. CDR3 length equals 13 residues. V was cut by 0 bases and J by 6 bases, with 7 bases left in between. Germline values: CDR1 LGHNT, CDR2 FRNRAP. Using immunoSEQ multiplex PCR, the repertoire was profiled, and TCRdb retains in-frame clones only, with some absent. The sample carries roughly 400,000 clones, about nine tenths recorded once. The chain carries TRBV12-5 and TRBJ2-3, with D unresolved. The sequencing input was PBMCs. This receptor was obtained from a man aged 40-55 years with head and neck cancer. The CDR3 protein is CASGLVPVDTQYF. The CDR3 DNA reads TGTGCTAGTGGTTTGGTACCCGTTGATACGCAGTATTTT.